A selection of T cell receptor beta chains follows, all from one sample in a study of T cells in Graves' hyperthyroidism and ophthalmopathy. MiXCR was run by TCRdb on the multiplex PCR reads, yielding one entry per CDR3 protein. The sample lists nearly 600,000 distinct CDR3 sequences, more than 11% occurring once. The specimen sequenced was blood. Receptor source: a woman aged 25 to 45 with Graves' hyperthyroidism that later progressed to Graves' ophthalmopathy. Each CDR3 is given with its conserved first and last residue. The order of the fields is J gene, D gene, V gene, clone size, CDR3 protein, CDR3 DNA. The D gene is left open where the match is weak. Clone size appears in some rows only: once, few, many, or a class for an expanded clone.

TRBJ2-3,TRBD2,TRBV30,many,CAWSLPTSGSRYTQYF,TGTGCCTGGAGTTTACCGACTAGCGGGAGTAGATATACGCAGTATTTT
TRBJ2-1,.,TRBV27,many,CASISEGDSYNEQFF,TGTGCCAGCATTTCTGAGGGGGATTCCTACAATGAGCAGTTCTTC
TRBJ1-5,TRBD1,TRBV5-5,many,CASSLGDRGRYSNQPQHF,TGTGCCAGCAGCTTGGGGGACAGGGGCCGGTATAGCAATCAGCCCCAGCATTTT
TRBJ1-5,.,TRBV7-8,.,CASSQTRWGDQPQHF,TGTGCCAGCAGCCAAACCCGTTGGGGTGATCAGCCCCAGCATTTT
TRBJ2-5,TRBD2,TRBV19,many,CASKREVSQETQYF,TGTGCCAGTAAACGGGAGGTATCCCAAGAGACCCAGTACTTC
TRBJ1-5,.,TRBV27,many,CASRPVGNQPQHF,TGTGCCAGCAGGCCGGTCGGCAATCAGCCCCAGCATTTT
TRBJ1-1,.,TRBV6-2/TRBV6-3,many,CASSKQDVEAFF,TGTGCCAGCTCGAAACAGGACGTTGAAGCTTTCTTT
TRBJ2-5,TRBD1,TRBV6-5,many,CASSYGPPTGFPINTQETQYF,TGTGCCAGCAGTTACGGTCCACCGACAGGGTTTCCAATAAATACTCAAGAGACCCAGTACTTC
TRBJ2-6,TRBD2,TRBV5-1,few,CASGVSGANVLTF,TGCGCAAGCGGGGTCTCCGGGGCCAACGTCCTGACTTTC
TRBJ2-2,TRBD2,TRBV19,.,CASNSGLSTGELFF,TGTGCCAGTAACTCGGGACTATCCACCGGGGAGCTGTTTTTT
TRBJ2-5,.,TRBV2,.,CASTNPRLAIQETQYF,TGTGCCAGCACCAACCCCAGGCTAGCGATCCAAGAGACCCAGTACTTC
TRBJ1-1,TRBD1,TRBV4-3,few,CASSQEPGQGLVGTEAFF,TGCGCCAGCAGCCAAGAACCGGGACAGGGTTTGGTGGGCACTGAAGCTTTCTTT
TRBJ2-7,TRBD2,TRBV12-3/TRBV12-4,.,CASSSLLAGASEQYF,TGTGCCAGCAGTTCATTACTAGCGGGAGCCTCCGAGCAGTACTTC
TRBJ2-3,.,TRBV29-1,many,CSVEDYFSLSTDTQYF,TGCAGCGTTGAAGACTACTTTTCACTTAGCACAGATACGCAGTATTTT
TRBJ1-5,TRBD1,TRBV7-8,.,CASSPGVWDSAGNQPQHF,TGTGCCAGCAGCCCCGGCGTATGGGACAGCGCTGGCAATCAGCCCCAGCATTTT
TRBJ1-1,.,TRBV20-1,many,CSANPGPDRAEAFF,TGCAGTGCTAACCCGGGACCCGATCGCGCTGAAGCTTTCTTT
TRBJ2-5,TRBD2,TRBV2,many,CASSPGLAGVKETQYF,TGTGCCAGCAGTCCAGGACTAGCGGGGGTAAAAGAGACCCAGTACTTC
TRBJ1-4,.,TRBV29-1,many,CSVAGNQVVGEKLFF,TGCAGCGTTGCAGGGAACCAAGTGGTAGGGGAAAAACTGTTTTTT
TRBJ2-7,.,TRBV9,many,CASSVTGNYEQYF,TGTGCCAGCAGCGTAACAGGGAACTACGAGCAGTACTTC
TRBJ2-1,TRBD2,TRBV12-5,few,CASGLAELAGLNEQFF,TGTGCTAGTGGTTTGGCCGAACTAGCGGGTCTGAATGAGCAGTTCTTC
TRBJ2-2,.,TRBV4-3,few,CASSQESRAGGELFF,TGCGCCAGCAGCCAAGAATCCAGGGCCGGGGGGGAGCTGTTTTTT
TRBJ1-2,TRBD1,TRBV24-1,.,CATSEGGTGSNYGYTF,TGTGCCACCAGTGAGGGGGGGACAGGATCTAACTATGGCTACACCTTC